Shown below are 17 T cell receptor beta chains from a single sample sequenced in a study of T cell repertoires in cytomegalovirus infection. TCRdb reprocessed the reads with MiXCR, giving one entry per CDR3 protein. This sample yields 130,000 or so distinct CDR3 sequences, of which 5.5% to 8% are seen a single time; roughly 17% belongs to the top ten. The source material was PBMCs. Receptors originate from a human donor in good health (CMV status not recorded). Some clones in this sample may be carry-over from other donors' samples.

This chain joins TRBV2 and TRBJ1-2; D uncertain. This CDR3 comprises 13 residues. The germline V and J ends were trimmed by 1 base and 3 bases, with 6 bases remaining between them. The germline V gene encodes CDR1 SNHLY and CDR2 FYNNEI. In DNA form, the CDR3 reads TGTGCCAGCAGTGAAGGGGTAGACTATGGCTACACCTTC. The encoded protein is CASSEGVDYGYTF.

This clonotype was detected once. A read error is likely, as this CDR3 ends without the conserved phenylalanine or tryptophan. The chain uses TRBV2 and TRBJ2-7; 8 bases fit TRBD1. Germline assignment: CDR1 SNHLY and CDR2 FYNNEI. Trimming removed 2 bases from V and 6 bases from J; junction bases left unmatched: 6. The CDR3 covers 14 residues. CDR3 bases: TGTGCCAGCAGTGAACCAGGGGGCCTAGGCGAGCAGTACATC. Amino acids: CASSEPGGLGEQYI.

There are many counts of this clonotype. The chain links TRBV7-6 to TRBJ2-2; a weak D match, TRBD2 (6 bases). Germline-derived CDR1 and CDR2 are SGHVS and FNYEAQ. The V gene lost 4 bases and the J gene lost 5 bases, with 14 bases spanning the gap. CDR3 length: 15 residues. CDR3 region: CASSSSGLWTGELFF. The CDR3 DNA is TGTGCCAGCAGCTCGTCGGGACTTTGGACCGGGGAGCTGTTTTTT. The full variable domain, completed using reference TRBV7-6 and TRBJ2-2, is GAGVSQSPRYKVTKRGQDVALRCDPISGHVSLYWYRQALGQGPEFLTYFNYEAQQDKSGLPNDRFSAERPEGSISTLTIQRTEQRDSAMYRCASSSSGLWTGELFFGEGSRLTVL.

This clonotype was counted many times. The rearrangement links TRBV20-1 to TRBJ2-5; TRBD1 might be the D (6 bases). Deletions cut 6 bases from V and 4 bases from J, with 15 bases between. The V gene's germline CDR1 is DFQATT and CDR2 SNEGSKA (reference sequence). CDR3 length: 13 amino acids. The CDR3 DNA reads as TGCAGTGCGAGGGGGATGATGGGAGAGACCCAGTACTTC. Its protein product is CSARGMMGETQYF.

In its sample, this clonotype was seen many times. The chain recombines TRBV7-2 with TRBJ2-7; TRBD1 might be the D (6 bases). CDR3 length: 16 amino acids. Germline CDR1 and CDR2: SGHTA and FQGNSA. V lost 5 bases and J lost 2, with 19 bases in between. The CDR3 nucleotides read TGTGCCAGCAGCCTTATTACAGGGCGTACTCCCTACGAGCAGTACTTC. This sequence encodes CASSLITGRTPYEQYF.

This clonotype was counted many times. CDR3 coding DNA: TGTGCCGGACAGGGAATGGGTGAAGCTTTCTTT. Residues: CAGQGMGEAFF. J is TRBJ1-1 and V is TRBV19, with 8 bases fitting TRBD1. After removal of 11 bases from V and 7 bases from J, the junction contained 6 bases not matched to a gene. Germline CDR1 reads LNHDA; CDR2 reads SQIVND (reference sequence). The CDR3 totals 11 residues.

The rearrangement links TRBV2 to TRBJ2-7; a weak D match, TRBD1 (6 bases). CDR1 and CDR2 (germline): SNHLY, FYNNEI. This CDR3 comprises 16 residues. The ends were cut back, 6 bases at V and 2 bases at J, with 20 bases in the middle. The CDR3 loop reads CASRLDRTGLAYEQYF. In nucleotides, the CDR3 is TGTGCCAGCAGACTAGACAGGACCGGACTCGCCTACGAGCAGTACTTC.

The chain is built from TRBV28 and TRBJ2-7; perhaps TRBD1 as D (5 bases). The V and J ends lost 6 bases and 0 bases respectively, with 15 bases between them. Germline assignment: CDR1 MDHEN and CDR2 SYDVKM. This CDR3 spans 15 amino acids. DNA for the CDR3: TGTGCCAGCAGAATTCGACAGTTGAGCTCCTACGAGCAGTACTTC. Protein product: CASRIRQLSSYEQYF.

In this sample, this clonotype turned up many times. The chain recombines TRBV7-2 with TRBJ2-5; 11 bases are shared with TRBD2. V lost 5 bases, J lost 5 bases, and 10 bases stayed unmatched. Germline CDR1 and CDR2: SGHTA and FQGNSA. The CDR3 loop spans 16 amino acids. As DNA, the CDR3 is TGTGCCAGCAGCCAAATTTTTTTAGCGGGGGGGGAGACCCAGTACTTC. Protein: CASSQIFLAGGETQYF. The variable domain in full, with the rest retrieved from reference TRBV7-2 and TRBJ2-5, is GAGVSQSPSNKVTEKGKDVELRCDPISGHTALYWYRQSLGQGLEFLIYFQGNSAPDKSGLPSDRFSAERTGGSVSTLTIQRTQQEDSAVYLCASSQIFLAGGETQYFGPGTRLLVL.

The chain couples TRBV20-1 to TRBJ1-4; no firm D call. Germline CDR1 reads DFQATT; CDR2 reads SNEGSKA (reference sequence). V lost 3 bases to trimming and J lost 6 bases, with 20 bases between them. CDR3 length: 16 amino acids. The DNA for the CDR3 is TGCAGTGCTAGCCGAGGGTTCGATTCGAGGGATGAAAAACTGTTTTTT. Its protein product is CSASRGFDSRDEKLFF.

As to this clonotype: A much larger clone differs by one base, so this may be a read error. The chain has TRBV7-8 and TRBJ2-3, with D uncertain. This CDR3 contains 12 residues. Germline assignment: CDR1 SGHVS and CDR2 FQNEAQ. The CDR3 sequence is CTSSLIGDTQYF. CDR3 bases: TGTACCAGCAGCTTAATTGGAGATACGCAGTATTTT.

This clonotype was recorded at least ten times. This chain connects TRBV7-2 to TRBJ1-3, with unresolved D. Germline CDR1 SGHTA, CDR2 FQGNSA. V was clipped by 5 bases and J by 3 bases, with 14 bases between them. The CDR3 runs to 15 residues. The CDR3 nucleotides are TGTGCCAGCAGCCCCCCGTTGGGAATTGGAAACACCATATATTTT. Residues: CASSPPLGIGNTIYF.

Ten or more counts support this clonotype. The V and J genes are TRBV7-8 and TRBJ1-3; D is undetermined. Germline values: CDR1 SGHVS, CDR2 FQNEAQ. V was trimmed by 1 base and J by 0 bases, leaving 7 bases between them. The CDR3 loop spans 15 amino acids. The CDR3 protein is CASSLDQSSGNTIYF. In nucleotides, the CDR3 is TGTGCCAGCAGCTTAGATCAATCCTCTGGAAACACCATATATTTT.

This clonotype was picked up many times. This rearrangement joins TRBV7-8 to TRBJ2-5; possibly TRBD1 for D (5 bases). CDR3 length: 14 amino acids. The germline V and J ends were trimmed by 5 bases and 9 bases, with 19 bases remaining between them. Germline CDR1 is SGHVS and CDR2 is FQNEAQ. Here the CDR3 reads CASSPARTKLPQYF. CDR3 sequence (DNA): TGTGCCAGCAGCCCCGCCCGGACAAAACTCCCCCAGTACTTC.

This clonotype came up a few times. CDR3 sequence: CASSHPTSNTEAFF. DNA of the CDR3: TGTGCCAGCAGCCACCCGACTTCTAACACTGAAGCTTTCTTT. V usage is TRBV3-1 and J usage is TRBJ1-1; D gene unclear. The CDR3 runs 14 residues. Trimming removed 3 bases at V and 2 bases at J, with 10 bases between. Germline CDR1 and CDR2: LGHDT and YNNKEL (reference sequence).

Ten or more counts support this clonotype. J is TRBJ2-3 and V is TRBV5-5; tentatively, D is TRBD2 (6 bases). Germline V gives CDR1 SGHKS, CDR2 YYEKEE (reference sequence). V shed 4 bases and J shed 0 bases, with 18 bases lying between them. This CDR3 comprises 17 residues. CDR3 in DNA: TGTGCCAGCAGCCCCTTGGTACGCGGGAAAAGCACAGATACGCAGTATTTT. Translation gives CASSPLVRGKSTDTQYF. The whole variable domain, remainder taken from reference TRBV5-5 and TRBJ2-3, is DAGVTQSPTHLIKTRGQQVTLRCSPISGHKSVSWYQQVLGQGPQFIFQYYEKEERGRGNFPDRFSARQFPNYSSELNVNALLLGDSALYLCASSPLVRGKSTDTQYFGPGTRLTVL.

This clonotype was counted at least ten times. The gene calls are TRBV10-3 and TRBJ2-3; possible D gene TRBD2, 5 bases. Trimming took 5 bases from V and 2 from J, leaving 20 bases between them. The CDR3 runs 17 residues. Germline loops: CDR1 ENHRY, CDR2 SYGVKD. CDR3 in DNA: TGTGCCATCAGTCAACGACTACCAAGGCATTACACAGATACGCAGTATTTT. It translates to CAISQRLPRHYTDTQYF.